The 3 T cell receptor beta chains presented below share a single source sample, sequenced in a study of T cell responses to AZD1222 COVID-19 vaccine. Assay used: immunoSEQ multiplex PCR; TCRdb lists only in-frame clones, some missing. Here the sample spans about 130,000 clones, approximately 88% being singletons. Sequenced here: peripheral blood, sampled 28 days after the second AZD1222 dose. The receptors originated from an adult who received the AZD1222 COVID-19 vaccine.

The V call is TRBV5-6, the J call TRBJ1-6; no reliable D call. V was cut by 1 base and J by 1 base, with 12 bases left in between. The CDR3 runs to 17 residues. CDR1 is SGHDT, CDR2 YYEEEE, per germline. The CDR3 reads CASSLRVTGSYNSPLHF. As DNA, the CDR3 is TGTGCCAGCAGCTTGCGGGTTACCGGGTCCTATAATTCACCCCTCCACTTT.

This chain links TRBV10-1 with TRBJ2-5; 10 positions agree with TRBD2. Losses at the gene ends were 0 bases for V and 3 bases for J; bases not matched to a gene: 4. The CDR3 covers 16 residues. CDR1 WNHNN and CDR2 SYGVQD come from the germline V gene (reference sequence). For the CDR3, the DNA is TGCGCCAGCAGTGAGTCGCGCGGACTAGCGGAAGAGACCCAGTACTTC. Amino acid sequence: CASSESRGLAEETQYF.

The chain joins TRBV19 to TRBJ1-5, with D unresolved. The CDR3 totals 15 residues. Between the trimmed V and J ends, which lost 10 bases and 0 bases, there was a span of 16 bases. Germline loops: CDR1 LNHDA, CDR2 SQIVND (reference sequence). CDR3 residues: CATTDRFLSNQPQHF. Here the CDR3 DNA reads TGTGCCACCACGGACCGTTTTCTTAGCAATCAGCCCCAGCATTTT.